This TCR beta chain was observed in a study of a mutant IDH1 vaccine in newly diagnosed glioma listed by TCRdb under 2021. With respect to the entire study: Vaccination started 4-6 weeks after radiotherapy alone, or was given together with temozolomide cycles in the groups whose treatment included chemotherapy. The approximately 30 treated patients were approximately 62% male and roughly 40% female, with a mean age of approximately 38 years. Prior to enrollment, patients had been given standard therapy consisting of radiotherapy alone, temozolomide alone, or radiochemotherapy with temozolomide, with the combination given to most patients. Visit V12 was the week-35 safety follow-up and visit V13 was the week-47 end of study. Peripheral blood samples were drawn at six visits, namely V03 (baseline), V05, V07, V10, V12 and V13. Longitudinal TCRB deep sequencing was performed for about 25 treated patients wherever samples were available for exploratory analyses. Points the paper makes about the study in general: Immune responses induced by the vaccine were seen in around 93% of patients across multiple MHC alleles. Availability determined which PBMC samples were chosen for TCRB deep sequencing. No apparent relationship was observed between pseudoprogression and alterations in the top peripheral T cell clonotypes detected by TCRB sequencing. The authors noted that analyses of patient blood samples could not be reproduced because of sample limitations.

The time point label of this sample denotes: week 35, safety follow-up. Each vaccine dose, consisting of 300 ug of a 20-mer mutant IDH1 peptide in Montanide, was administered subcutaneously with topical imiquimod. Patients received eight vaccinations in weeks 1, 3, 5, 7, 11, 15, 19 and 23, corresponding to visits V03 through V10. Donors had newly diagnosed WHO grade 3 or 4 IDH1-mutant astrocytomas with loss of nuclear ATRX. The samples were drawn from NOA16, a multicentre, single-arm, open-label phase I trial in Germany that tested a mutant IDH1 peptide vaccine in humans for the first time. Genomic DNA for TCRB sequencing was isolated from EDTA blood with the DNeasy Blood and Tissue Kit. The cysteine opens and the phenylalanine closes a CDR3 of 15 amino acids. The DNA shown is the 45-base CDR3, in frame from base 1. Trimming accounts for 4 bases at V and 4 bases at J, while the number of junction bases matched to no gene is 6. Based on the germline V gene, the CDR1 and CDR2 sequences are SGDLS and YYNGEE.

The library was obtained by the immunoSEQ multiplex PCR assay. Following the manufacturer's protocol, the hsTCRB Kit was used to amplify rearranged TCR beta chain sequences. An Illumina MiSeq was used to sequence the TCRB libraries. For the original study's pipeline: The kit vendor's proprietary platform handled demultiplexing, trimming and gene mapping. The source is immuneACCESS, and TCRdb retained only in-frame sequences with V and J called. Part of the clones is not carried over; for the studies checked, unresolved V genes explain less than half of this, and the remainder is unexplained. That table gives V, J and clone size, and the DNA gave D and trimming. The sample table records over 30,000 clones; around 79% of these occur just once. The ten largest account for about 9.3% of the sample. This clone showed up just a few times. Its antigen is not yet known. The input lacks base qualities; no much larger clone sits a single base away.

The origin of this receptor is a woman aged 25 to 45 with glioma. Some clones in this sample may be carry-over from other donors' samples. Material: PBMCs, obtained from a glioma patient whose treatment included an IDH1 peptide vaccine. The chain is made from TRBV9 and TRBJ1-3, and TRBD1 matches 9 of the central bases. The CDR3 protein: CASSMSGTGGNTIYF. The bases are TGTGCCAGCAGCATGTCCGGGACAGGGGGAAACACCATATATTTT.